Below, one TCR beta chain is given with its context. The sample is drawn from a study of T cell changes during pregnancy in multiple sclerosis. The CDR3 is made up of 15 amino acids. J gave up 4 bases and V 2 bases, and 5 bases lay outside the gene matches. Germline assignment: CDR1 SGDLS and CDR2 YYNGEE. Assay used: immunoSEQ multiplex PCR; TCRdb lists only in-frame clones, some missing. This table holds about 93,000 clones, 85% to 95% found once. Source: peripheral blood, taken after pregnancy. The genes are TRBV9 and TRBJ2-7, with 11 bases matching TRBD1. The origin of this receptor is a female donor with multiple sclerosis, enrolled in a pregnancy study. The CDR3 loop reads CASSVTWDRGYEQYF. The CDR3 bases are TGTGCCAGCAGCGTTACGTGGGACAGGGGGTACGAGCAGTACTTC.